The rows below give T cell receptor beta chains drawn from one sample of a study of early T cells in non-severe SARS-CoV-2 infection. One entry per CDR3 protein results from TCRdb running MiXCR on the 5' RACE reads. The sample shows around 71,000 distinct CDR3 sequences, more than 12% of them seen only once. Specimen: whole blood, collected at baseline. These receptors were taken from an adult who was a healthcare worker with PCR-confirmed SARS-CoV-2 infection or an uninfected control (not recorded which). The CDR3 runs from the conserved cysteine through the conserved F or W. Fields, in order: V gene, D gene, clone size, J gene, CDR3 protein, CDR3 DNA. A D gene is named only where the DNA matches it firmly. Where a row states a size, it is once, few, many or the class of an expanded clone; other rows omit it.

>TRBV11-2|TRBD2|few|TRBJ2-5
CASSPRGDQETQYF
TGTGCCAGCAGCCCCCGGGGGGACCAAGAGACCCAGTACTTC
>TRBV6-6|NA|many|TRBJ2-5
CASTGLPGETQYF
TGTGCCAGCACGGGACTCCCGGGGGAGACCCAGTACTTC
>TRBV7-9|TRBD1|few|TRBJ2-2
CASRQGQTDGELFF
TGTGCCAGCAGACAGGGGCAAACGGACGGGGAGCTGTTTTTT
>TRBV28|TRBD2|NA|TRBJ2-1
CASSLGVGRFEFF
TGTGCCAGCAGTTTGGGCGTCGGGAGGTTTGAGTTCTTC
>TRBV10-3|NA|NA|TRBJ2-2
CAIGDTGELFF
TGTGCCATCGGAGATACCGGGGAGCTGTTTTTT
>TRBV29-1|TRBD2|many|TRBJ2-7
CSVTGTSGWYEQYF
TGCAGCGTTACCGGGACTAGCGGGTGGTACGAGCAGTACTTC
>TRBV20-1|NA|many|TRBJ2-7
CSARDRSYEQYF
TGCAGTGCTAGAGATCGGTCCTACGAGCAGTACTTC
>TRBV10-2|NA|few|TRBJ2-7
CASSPDPSEQYF
TGCGCCAGCAGCCCGGACCCCTCCGAGCAGTACTTC
>TRBV2|NA|NA|TRBJ1-1
CASSEEGGYTEAFF
TGTGCCAGCAGTGAGGAGGGTGGATACACTGAAGCTTTCTTT
>TRBV7-9|NA|few|TRBJ2-5
CASRGIRETQYF
TGTGCCAGCAGAGGGATACGAGAGACCCAGTACTTC
>TRBV7-6|NA|NA|TRBJ2-1
CASSPTREGNEQFF
TGTGCCAGCAGCCCCACCCGTGAGGGGAATGAGCAGTTCTTC
>TRBV7-3|TRBD2|medium-sized|TRBJ2-5
CASSSKRGETQYF
TGTGCCAGCAGCTCCAAGCGGGGGGAGACCCAGTACTTC
>TRBV5-1|NA|NA|TRBJ1-1
CASRRGAGTEAFF
TGCGCCAGCAGAAGAGGGGCCGGAACTGAAGCTTTCTTT
>TRBV10-2|NA|few|TRBJ2-1
CASGTEGYNEQFF
TGCGCCTCCGGGACGGAGGGCTACAATGAGCAGTTCTTC
>TRBV27|NA|NA|TRBJ2-3
CARVKAGRERISDTQYF
TGTGCCAGGGTCAAGGCGGGACGGGAGAGGATCTCAGATACGCAGTATTTT
>TRBV11-2|NA|many|TRBJ2-5
CASSLSGRRATQYF
TGTGCCAGCTCCCTAAGTGGACGCAGAGCGACCCAGTACTTC
>TRBV3-1|TRBD2|few|TRBJ2-1
CASSQGLNSVSGTRVNEQFF
TGTGCCAGCAGCCAAGGTCTTAACAGTGTGAGCGGGACCCGTGTCAATGAGCAGTTCTTC
>TRBV5-4|NA|few|TRBJ2-5
CASSPGLSQETQYF
TGTGCCAGCAGCCCGGGACTCTCACAAGAGACCCAGTACTTC
>TRBV28|TRBD2|many|TRBJ2-3
CASMPWGLAGSTDTQYF
TGTGCCAGCATGCCCTGGGGACTAGCGGGAAGCACAGATACGCAGTATTTT
>TRBV3-1|NA|NA|TRBJ1-1
CASSQGGADTEAFF
TGTGCCAGCAGCCAAGGGGGGGCGGACACTGAAGCTTTCTTT